Following are 26 T cell receptor beta chains from one sample sequenced in a study of shared T cell receptors in the human thymus. Generated by immunoSEQ multiplex PCR, the TCRdb table keeps only in-frame clones and is missing some. This table has about 500,000 clones, around three quarters appearing once. Another study also made use of these data, one on human thymus T cells.

Sample: thymocytes. The receptors come from a boy in the first two years of life with a congenital heart defect.

The chain recombines TRBV7-9 with TRBJ2-7; tentative D call: TRBD1 (6 bases). Looked up from germline, CDR1 is SEHNR and CDR2 is FQNEAQ (reference sequence). The CDR3 is made up of 14 amino acids. Trimming stripped 1 base from V and 1 base from J, with 8 bases between. The CDR3 is CASSLGGPSYEQYF. The CDR3 region has the DNA TGTGCCAGCAGCTTAGGGGGGCCGTCCTACGAGCAGTACTTC.

The chain recombines TRBV4-1 with TRBJ2-1; weak D call: TRBD2 (5 bases). Trimming took 3 bases from V and 5 from J, leaving 17 bases between them. Germline CDR1 reads MGHRA; CDR2 reads YSYEKL. The CDR3 loop spans 16 amino acids. The CDR3 sequence is CASSHVVAGSHNEQFF. CDR3 DNA: TGCGCCAGCAGCCATGTCGTGGCGGGTTCCCACAATGAGCAGTTCTTC.

The CDR3 here is CARSYLPGTSGRPGETQYF. CDR3 bases: TGTGCCAGAAGCTACCTCCCCGGGACTAGCGGGAGGCCAGGGGAGACCCAGTACTTC. V gene TRBV5-3 combines with J gene TRBJ2-5; TRBD2 agrees at 15 bases. TRBV5-3 counts as an open reading frame of uncertain function. The junction had 14 bases not matched to a gene; V was cut back by 3 bases and J by 5 bases. CDR3 size: 19 residues.

The chain employs TRBV6-6 and TRBJ1-3; D is perhaps TRBD1 (6 bases). Germline values: CDR1 MNHNY, CDR2 SVGAGI (reference sequence). With 6 bases removed from V and 4 bases from J, the gap between germline ends came to 16 bases. The CDR3 has 15 residues. In DNA form, the CDR3 reads TGTGCCAGCAGGGGACACAGGGTGCGGGGAAACACCATATATTTT. This codes for CASRGHRVRGNTIYF.

The chain recombines TRBV9 with TRBJ2-2; D is possibly TRBD2 (6 bases). The CDR3 loop spans 17 amino acids. The V and J ends lost 4 bases and 2 bases respectively, with 18 bases between them. CDR1 SGDLS and CDR2 YYNGEE come from the germline V gene. The DNA of the CDR3 is TGTGCCAGCAGCCCTACTCCCGCGGGACTTAACACCGGGGAGCTGTTTTTT. The encoded protein is CASSPTPAGLNTGELFF.

The genes are TRBV18 and TRBJ2-5; 12 bases align to TRBD2. This CDR3 has 18 amino acids. The J segment lost 5 bases and the V segment lost 3 bases, leaving 13 bases of the junction unmatched. Per germline, CDR1 KGHSH and CDR2 LQKENI. The chain's CDR3 is CASSPGQRLAGVGETQYF. The DNA for the CDR3 is TGTGCCAGCTCACCGGGACAGAGACTAGCGGGAGTCGGGGAGACCCAGTACTTC.

The chain employs TRBV6-5 and TRBJ1-1, with TRBD1 matching 8 bases. The J segment lost 0 bases and the V segment lost 6 bases, leaving 3 bases of the junction unmatched. Per germline, CDR1 MNHEY and CDR2 SVGAGI. The CDR3 consists of 14 residues. CDR3 in amino acids: CASSRDRLNTEAFF. The DNA for the CDR3 is TGTGCCAGCAGCCGGGACAGGCTGAACACTGAAGCTTTCTTT.

The rearrangement joins TRBV15 to TRBJ1-5; D perhaps matches TRBD1 (5 bases). CDR3 length: 19 amino acids. In germline, CDR1 is LNHNV, CDR2 YYDKDF (reference sequence). V was pared by 0 bases and J by 4 bases, with 22 bases between. The DNA for the CDR3 is TGTGCCACCAGCAGAGATTTTAGGGCAGGGCGGATTCGGAATCAGCCCCAGCATTTT. Its protein is CATSRDFRAGRIRNQPQHF.

The gene calls are TRBV5-1 and TRBJ2-1; a weak D match, TRBD2 (6 bases). This CDR3 has 18 residues. The germline V and J ends were trimmed by 1 base and 6 bases, with 23 bases remaining between them. Per the germline V gene, CDR1 is SGHRS and CDR2 is YFSETQ. The CDR3, as DNA: TGCGCCAGCAGCTTGTCTGTTCTGACGGGAGACGGTTCCAATGAGCAGTTCTTC. The encoded protein is CASSLSVLTGDGSNEQFF.

This chain joins TRBV5-6 and TRBJ2-3; possible D gene TRBD2, 5 bases. Germline V lookup: CDR1 SGHDT, CDR2 YYEEEE. The CDR3 extends over 16 amino acids. V was shortened by 6 bases and J by 5 bases, with 22 bases between the two germline ends. CDR3 nucleotides: TGTGCCAGCACAGGACGAGGCAGCGGAGGAGGAGATACGCAGTATTTT. It translates to CASTGRGSGGGDTQYF.

The chain joins TRBV13 to TRBJ1-2; D call uncertain. The CDR3 totals 13 residues. CDR1 is PRHDT, CDR2 FYEKMQ, per germline (reference sequence). Trimming pared 0 bases from V and 1 base from J, leaving 3 bases between. CDR3 amino acids: CASSLGNNYGYTF. The CDR3 region has the DNA TGTGCCAGCAGCTTAGGTAATAACTATGGCTACACCTTC.

This clone turned up a few times. This chain joins TRBV27 and TRBJ1-2; TRBD1 matches 12 bases. V shed 2 bases, J shed 6 bases, and the junction held 4 bases outside the gene matches. The CDR3 covers 15 residues. CDR1 MNHEY and CDR2 SMNVEV come from the germline V gene (reference sequence). The CDR3 nucleotides are TGTGCCAGCAGTTTAGGGGACAGGGGGCAGGATGGCTACACCTTC. Translating it yields CASSLGDRGQDGYTF.

Notes on this clone: In the same sample, other DNA sequences code for this CDR3. The chain is built from TRBV5-1 and TRBJ2-7; a weak D match, TRBD1 (6 bases). V was trimmed by 3 bases and J by 2 bases, leaving 9 bases between them. Germline values: CDR1 SGHRS, CDR2 YFSETQ. CDR3 length: 13 residues. CDR3 loop: CASSSDRTYEQYF. The CDR3 coding sequence is TGCGCCAGCAGCTCTGACAGGACCTACGAGCAGTACTTC.

J is TRBJ2-7 and V is TRBV6-1, with 7 bases fitting TRBD2. Germline V gives CDR1 MNHNS, CDR2 SASEGT. V gave up 2 bases and J gave up 2 bases; unmatched junction bases: 21. This CDR3 is built from 20 residues. The DNA of the CDR3 is TGTGCCAGCAGTGAAAACCAGTGGGAGGGGCGAACCACGGGGGCCTACGAGCAGTACTTC. The encoded protein is CASSENQWEGRTTGAYEQYF.

V and J are TRBV28 and TRBJ2-1, with 12 nucleotides matching TRBD1. The ends lost 8 bases at V and 9 bases at J; junction bases unmatched: 8. In germline, CDR1 is MDHEN, CDR2 SYDVKM. The CDR3 loop spans 14 amino acids. The CDR3 sequence: CASLRDRGRGEQFF. Here the CDR3 DNA reads TGTGCCAGCCTGCGGGACAGGGGGCGGGGTGAGCAGTTCTTC.

This chain joins TRBV5-1 and TRBJ2-1, with 8 bases that match TRBD1. Germline V gene sequence: CDR1 SGHRS, CDR2 YFSETQ. The length of the CDR3 is 15 residues. Losses at the gene ends were 3 bases for V and 7 bases for J; bases not matched to a gene: 9. The CDR3 nucleotides read TGCGCCAGCAGCTACGGACAGGGTATGTGGAATGAGCAGTTCTTC. Its protein is CASSYGQGMWNEQFF.

The CDR3 nucleotides are TGTGCCAGCTCACCACGCTTGAGCAGGATCTTCTACGAGCAGTACTTC. Translating it yields CASSPRLSRIFYEQYF. The V and J genes are TRBV18 and TRBJ2-7; D gene ambiguous. The V end was cut by 1 base, the J end by 3 bases, with 16 bases between. The CDR3 covers 16 residues. Germline assignment: CDR1 KGHSH and CDR2 LQKENI.

In DNA form, the CDR3 reads TGCAGCGTCGCCGGGACAGGGGAAGCCTACGAGCAGTACTTC. Protein product: CSVAGTGEAYEQYF. This chain joins TRBV29-1 and TRBJ2-7, with TRBD1 matching 10 bases. This CDR3 comprises 14 residues. Germline loops: CDR1 SQVTM, CDR2 ANQGSEA. Trimming at V came to 6 bases and at J to 2 bases, leaving 7 bases not matched to a gene.

This sequence joins TRBV11-1 and TRBJ2-1; D may be TRBD1 (6 bases). V lost 0 bases and J 8 bases, leaving 20 bases between the germline ends. Germline values: CDR1 SGHAT, CDR2 FQDESV (reference sequence). The CDR3 extends over 17 amino acids. Here the CDR3 DNA reads TGTGCCAGCAGCTTAGCGTCTGGGCAGGGGAAGGGCGATGAGCAGTTCTTC. This sequence encodes CASSLASGQGKGDEQFF. Filled out from reference TRBV11-1 and TRBJ2-1, the complete variable domain reads EAEVAQSPRYKITEKSQAVAFWCDPISGHATLYWYRQILGQGPELLVQFQDESVVDDSQLPKDRFSAERLKGVDSTLKIQPAELGDSAMYLCASSLASGQGKGDEQFFGPGTRLTVL.

This chain connects TRBV7-9 to TRBJ2-2; 11 bases map to TRBD2. From germline, CDR1 is SEHNR and CDR2 FQNEAQ (reference sequence). The junction had 14 bases not matched to a gene; V was cut back by 5 bases and J by 6 bases. The CDR3 runs to 18 residues. Here the CDR3 reads CASSPVGTSGRRAGELFF. DNA of the CDR3: TGTGCCAGCAGCCCCGTAGGGACTAGCGGACGTAGAGCCGGGGAGCTGTTTTTT.

This chain joins TRBV19 and TRBJ1-3; 7 bases match TRBD1. V dropped 7 bases and J dropped 4; count of bases not matched to a gene: 10. The CDR3 consists of 15 residues. CDR1 is LNHDA and CDR2 is SQIVND in the germline V gene (reference sequence). CDR3 nucleotides: TGTGCCAGTAAAGACCCAGGGGGATCAGGAAACACCATATATTTT. Translating gives CASKDPGGSGNTIYF.

The chain couples TRBV2 to TRBJ2-2, with TRBD1 identical over 7 bases. J was trimmed by 0 bases and V by 6 bases; bases with no gene match: 7. This CDR3 has 16 amino acids. Germline values: CDR1 SNHLY, CDR2 FYNNEI. Here the CDR3 reads CASSGSDRANTGELFF. CDR3 coding DNA: TGTGCCAGCAGCGGCTCCGACAGGGCGAACACCGGGGAGCTGTTTTTT.

This clone has only one observation. This rearrangement joins TRBV18 to TRBJ2-1; TRBD2 agrees at 7 bases. The CDR3 runs to 16 residues. The V gene's germline CDR1 is KGHSH and CDR2 LQKENI. The V gene end was trimmed by 1 base and the J gene end by 8 bases; junction bases not matched to a gene: 11. The CDR3 DNA reads as TGTGCCAGCTCACCACGGGAGGGCCGCGGTTTCGATGAGCAGTTCTTC. Its protein is CASSPREGRGFDEQFF.

This chain uses TRBV11-3 with TRBJ2-3, with D perhaps matching TRBD2 (6 bases). The CDR3 runs 15 residues. Trimming removed 5 bases from V and 4 bases from J, with 16 bases in between. Germline lookup yields CDR1 SGHNT and CDR2 YENEEA. CDR3 residues: CASSPGGVWADTQYF. In DNA form, the CDR3 reads TGTGCCAGCAGCCCAGGCGGGGTTTGGGCAGATACGCAGTATTTT. Together with reference TRBV11-3 and TRBJ2-3, the CDR3 gives the full variable domain: EAGVVQSPRYKIIEKKQPVAFWCNPISGHNTLYWYLQNLGQGPELLIRYENEEAVDDSQLPKDRFSAERLKGVDSTLKIQPAELGDSAVYLCASSPGGVWADTQYFGPGTRLTVL.

This clone was seen a single time. The chain joins TRBV29-1 to TRBJ1-1, with 10 positions matching TRBD1. The CDR3 consists of 14 residues. Per germline, CDR1 SQVTM and CDR2 ANQGSEA. V trimming: 5 bases; J trimming: 4 bases; junction bases outside the gene matches: 7. DNA of the CDR3: TGCAGCGTTACGGGACAGGGGTCGGTCACTGAAGCTTTCTTT. It is translated as CSVTGQGSVTEAFF.

The CDR3 nucleotides are TGCGCCAGCAGCTTCACTAGCGGGTTACGCACAGATACGCAGTATTTT. Its translation: CASSFTSGLRTDTQYF. The gene calls are TRBV5-1 and TRBJ2-3; the match to TRBD2 covers 9 bases. The CDR3 extends over 16 amino acids. The V gene's germline CDR1 is SGHRS and CDR2 YFSETQ. The junction had 5 bases not matched to a gene; V was cut back by 2 bases and J by 1 base.